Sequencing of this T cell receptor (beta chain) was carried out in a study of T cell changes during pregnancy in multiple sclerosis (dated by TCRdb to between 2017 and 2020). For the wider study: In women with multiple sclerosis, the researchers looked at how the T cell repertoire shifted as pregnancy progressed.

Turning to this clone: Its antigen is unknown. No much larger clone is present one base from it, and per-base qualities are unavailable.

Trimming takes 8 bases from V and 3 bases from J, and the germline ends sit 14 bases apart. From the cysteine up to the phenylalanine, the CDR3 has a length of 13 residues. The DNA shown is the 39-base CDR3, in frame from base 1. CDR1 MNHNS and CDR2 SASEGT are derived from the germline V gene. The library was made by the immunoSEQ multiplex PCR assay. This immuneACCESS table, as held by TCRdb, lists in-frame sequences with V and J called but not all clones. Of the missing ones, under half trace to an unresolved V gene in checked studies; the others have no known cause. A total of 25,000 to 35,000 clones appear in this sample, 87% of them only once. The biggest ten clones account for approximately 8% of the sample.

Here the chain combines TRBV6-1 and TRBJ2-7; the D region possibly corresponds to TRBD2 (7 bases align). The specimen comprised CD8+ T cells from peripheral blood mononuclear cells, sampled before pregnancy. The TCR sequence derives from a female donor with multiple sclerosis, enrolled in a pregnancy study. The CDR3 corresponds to CASGGGVRYEQYF. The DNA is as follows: TGTGCCAGCGGAGGGGGGGTGCGCTACGAGCAGTACTTC.